What follows are 24 T cell receptor beta chains derived from one specimen sequenced in a study of T cell repertoires in aging, cancer and after chemotherapy. Rearranged V-D-J TRB sequences were amplified with a mixed TRB-A/B primer pool. MiXCR, run by TCRdb on the multiplex PCR reads, gives a single entry per CDR3 protein. The sample shows over 9,500 distinct CDR3 sequences, 25% to 40% of them seen only once. The template was genomic DNA from peripheral blood, not RNA. Sequencing used blood. The receptor set was obtained from a human donor in good health.

The chain couples TRBV12-3 or TRBV12-4 to TRBJ2-1; tentatively, D is TRBD2 (6 bases). Deletions cut 5 bases from V and 4 bases from J, with 15 bases between. The CDR3 has 15 residues. CDR3 protein: CASSNGGGGYNEQFF. CDR3 nucleotides: TGTGCCAGCAGTAATGGGGGAGGTGGGTACAATGAGCAGTTCTTC.

The rearrangement joins TRBV29-1 to TRBJ2-3; TRBD2 matches 8 bases. Germline-derived CDR1 and CDR2 are SQVTM and ANQGSEA. After removal of 4 bases from V and 0 bases from J, the junction contained 6 bases not matched to a gene. The CDR3 has 15 residues. CDR3 DNA sequence: TGCAGCGTTGTTAGGGGCGGGGGGAGCACAGATACGCAGTATTTT. Translating gives CSVVRGGGSTDTQYF.

This chain connects TRBV7-9 to TRBJ1-1, with no clear D. Germline V gene lookup returns CDR1 SEHNR and CDR2 FQNEAQ (reference sequence). V was trimmed by 2 bases and J by 3 bases, leaving 1 base between them. The CDR3 consists of 11 residues. In DNA form, the CDR3 reads TGTGCCAGCAGCTTATACACTGAAGCTTTCTTT. Residues: CASSLYTEAFF.

In its sample, this clonotype was seen a few times. The genes are TRBV6-5 and TRBJ2-3, with TRBD2 matching 16 bases. V gave up 5 bases and J gave up 2 bases; unmatched junction bases: 10. CDR3 length equals 19 residues. CDR1 and CDR2 from the germline V gene are MNHEY and SVGAGI. This CDR3 reads CASSLYGTSGGGPTDTQYF. The DNA of the CDR3 is TGTGCCAGCAGTCTTTACGGGACTAGCGGGGGGGGGCCCACAGATACGCAGTATTTT.

V gene TRBV13 combines with J gene TRBJ2-7; D possibly uses TRBD1 or TRBD2 (5 bases each). The CDR3 contains 14 residues. V lost 4 bases, J lost 2 bases, and 12 bases lay in between. Germline CDR1 and CDR2: PRHDT and FYEKMQ (reference sequence). The CDR3 loop reads CASSSGTATYEQYF. The CDR3 nucleotides read TGTGCCAGCAGCTCCGGGACCGCCACCTACGAGCAGTACTTC.

This clonotype is medium-sized in the sample. The rearrangement links TRBV11-3 to TRBJ2-2; 9 bases match TRBD2. Germline values: CDR1 SGHNT, CDR2 YENEEA. The CDR3 runs 15 residues. Losses at the gene ends were 1 base for V and 9 bases for J; bases not matched to a gene: 6. The CDR3 bases are TGTGCCAGCAGCTTAGTTCTGTCTAGCGGGAGGGAGCTGTTTTTT. It yields the protein CASSLVLSSGRELFF.

The chain has TRBV7-6 and TRBJ1-1; D unclear. From germline, CDR1 is SGHVS and CDR2 FNYEAQ. CDR3 length: 12 amino acids. Trimming stripped 1 base from V and 4 bases from J, with 4 bases between. The CDR3 nucleotides are TGTGCCAGCAGCTTAGGGCTCACTGAAGCTTTCTTT. This translates into CASSLGLTEAFF.

This rearrangement joins TRBV15 to TRBJ1-5, with D possibly TRBD1 on 6 matching bases. The CDR3 is 16 residues long. Germline CDR1 LNHNV, CDR2 YYDKDF (reference sequence). Trimming took 0 bases from V and 2 from J, leaving 11 bases between them. In DNA, the CDR3 is TGTGCCACCAGCAGAGATGTCGCAGGGGGCAATCAGCCCCAGCATTTT. Its translation: CATSRDVAGGNQPQHF. The entire variable domain, with the rest obtained from reference TRBV15 and TRBJ1-5, is as follows: DAMVIQNPRYQVTQFGKPVTLSCSQTLNHNVMYWYQQKSSQAPKLLFHYYDKDFNNEADTPDNFQSRRPNTSFCFLDIRSPGLGDTAMYLCATSRDVAGGNQPQHFGDGTRLSIL.

This clonotype has only a few counts. The chain links TRBV5-4 to TRBJ2-6; TRBD1 is a possible D gene (5 bases). The germline V gene has CDR1 SGHNT and CDR2 YYREEE (reference sequence). The CDR3 has 17 residues. V was clipped by 0 bases and J by 2 bases, with 12 bases between them. The CDR3 coding sequence is TGTGCCAGCAGCTTGGGGACAAGGCGCCCTGGGGCCAACGTCCTGACTTTC. Translating gives CASSLGTRRPGANVLTF. Combining the CDR3 with reference TRBV5-4 and TRBJ2-6 gives the whole variable domain ETGVTQSPTHLIKTRGQQVTLRCSSQSGHNTVSWYQQALGQGPQFIFQYYREEENGRGNFPPRFSGLQFPNYSSELNVNALELDDSALYLCASSLGTRRPGANVLTFGAGSRLTVL.

The J gene is TRBJ2-7, the V gene TRBV7-2; D is unclear. V shed 1 base and J shed 6 bases, with 19 bases lying between them. The length of the CDR3 is 16 residues. CDR1 SGHTA and CDR2 FQGNSA come from the germline V gene. The CDR3 loop is CASSLGPSSLLGEQYF. The CDR3, as DNA: TGTGCCAGCAGCTTAGGGCCCAGTAGCCTTCTTGGCGAGCAGTACTTC.

In its sample, this clonotype ranks as medium-sized. The rearrangement uses TRBV27 and TRBJ2-5; unclear D gene. With 2 bases removed from V and 9 bases from J, the gap between germline ends came to 13 bases. The CDR3 sequence is 13 residues long. CDR1 and CDR2 (germline): MNHEY, SMNVEV (reference sequence). The CDR3 sequence is CASSLGLVSPQYF. CDR3 DNA sequence: TGTGCCAGCAGTTTAGGCCTTGTAAGTCCCCAGTACTTC.

Comments on this clonotype: Mismatch with germline at one junction end may stem from a read error. This chain uses TRBV12-3 or TRBV12-4 with TRBJ2-3; perhaps TRBD2 as D (6 bases). The CDR3 is 15 amino acids. The CDR3 region is CASNHPGLHTDTQNF. CDR3 DNA sequence: TGTGCCAGCAATCACCCGGGACTCCACACAGATACGCAGAATTTT.

CDR3 region: CAWSRGSNQPQHF. The CDR3 DNA is TGTGCCTGGAGTAGGGGTAGCAATCAGCCCCAGCATTTT. The V and J genes are TRBV30 and TRBJ1-5; D is possibly TRBD1 (5 bases). Germline CDR1 is GTSNPN and CDR2 is SVGIG (reference sequence). V was pared by 2 bases and J by 0 bases, with 5 bases between. The CDR3 covers 13 residues.

The gene calls are TRBV6-5 and TRBJ2-3, with D perhaps matching TRBD1 (6 bases). The germline V gene has CDR1 MNHEY and CDR2 SVGAGI. The CDR3 covers 16 residues. Trimming left V 3 bases short and J 2 bases short, with 15 bases between. In DNA, the CDR3 is TGTGCCAGCAGTTATTCCGCCGGACAGACCACAGATACGCAGTATTTT. Translation gives CASSYSAGQTTDTQYF.

This clonotype was seen more than once but under ten times. The chain employs TRBV19 and TRBJ1-4, with 9 bases identical to TRBD1. Per germline, CDR1 LNHDA and CDR2 SQIVND (reference sequence). Germline trimming cut 7 bases from V and 8 bases from J; bases unmatched to any gene: 11. This CDR3 region has 15 residues. The chain's CDR3 is CASNNRGREGEKLFF. CDR3 nucleotides: TGTGCCAGTAATAACAGGGGGCGCGAAGGAGAAAAACTGTTTTTT.

The chain uses TRBV18 and TRBJ2-7, with D possibly matching TRBD2 (8 bases). The CDR3 has 16 amino acids. CDR1 KGHSH and CDR2 LQKENI come from the germline V gene. The V end was cut by 8 bases, the J end by 2 bases, with 22 bases between. The CDR3 DNA is TGTGCCAGCAGCCGGGAGGGGGCGGCGGGCCCCTACGAGCAGTACTTC. It translates to CASSREGAAGPYEQYF.

This clonotype has a handful of counts. V gene TRBV12-3 or TRBV12-4 combines with J gene TRBJ1-4; D not resolved. Trimming took off 1 base at V and 0 bases at J, with 9 bases between the two ends. The CDR3 contains 16 residues. CDR3 coding DNA: TGTGCCAGCAGTTTAGACAGCTCCACAACTAATGAAAAACTGTTTTTT. Protein: CASSLDSSTTNEKLFF.

The V and J genes are TRBV12-3 or TRBV12-4 and TRBJ2-3; D gene unclear. The CDR3 is 15 residues long. Deletions cut 6 bases from V and 10 bases from J, with 23 bases between. This CDR3 is CASRPRPLLGSPQYF. The CDR3 DNA sequence: TGTGCCAGCAGGCCACGGCCTCTATTGGGCTCACCGCAGTATTTT.

The V call is TRBV5-5, the J call TRBJ2-2; D is possibly TRBD2 (6 bases). Germline loops: CDR1 SGHKS, CDR2 YYEKEE (reference sequence). The CDR3 spans 14 residues. V lost 4 bases, J lost 4 bases, and 11 bases lay in between. CDR3 loop: CASSTDGGTGELFF. CDR3 nucleotide sequence: TGTGCCAGCAGCACAGACGGGGGCACCGGGGAGCTGTTTTTT. Looking up the rest from reference TRBV5-5 and TRBJ2-2 gives the full variable domain: DAGVTQSPTHLIKTRGQQVTLRCSPISGHKSVSWYQQVLGQGPQFIFQYYEKEERGRGNFPDRFSARQFPNYSSELNVNALLLGDSALYLCASSTDGGTGELFFGEGSRLTVL.

The genes are TRBV24-1 and TRBJ2-1; TRBD2 matches at 15 bases. This CDR3 is built from 16 residues. Germline V gene lookup returns CDR1 KGHDR and CDR2 SFDVKD. V lost 4 bases and J lost 7; bases outside the gene matches: 4. This chain's CDR3 is CATSDRTSGRANEQFF. CDR3 bases: TGTGCCACCAGTGACCGGACTAGCGGGAGGGCGAATGAGCAGTTCTTC.

This chain joins TRBV30 and TRBJ1-1, with 8 bases matching TRBD1. CDR3 length: 12 residues. With 1 base clipped from V and 8 bases from J, the junction kept 3 bases outside the gene matches. Germline CDR1 GTSNPN, CDR2 SVGIG (reference sequence). CDR3 region: CAWSAHRGEAFF. The CDR3 DNA is TGTGCCTGGAGTGCCCACAGGGGGGAAGCTTTCTTT.

The rearrangement joins TRBV6-2 or TRBV6-3 to TRBJ2-7, with TRBD2 matching over 13 bases. Unmatched junction bases numbered 13, after V lost 4 bases and J lost 4 bases. The CDR3 sequence is 18 residues long. Germline values: CDR1 MNHEY, CDR2 SVGEGT. The CDR3 coding sequence is TGTGCCAGCAGTTTCGAGAACCCCGGGACTAGCGGGGCTTACGAGCAGTACTTC. Amino acids: CASSFENPGTSGAYEQYF.

This chain connects TRBV28 to TRBJ2-2, with D unclear. In germline, CDR1 is MDHEN, CDR2 SYDVKM. The CDR3 covers 15 residues. V was pared by 5 bases and J by 5 bases, with 15 bases between. The CDR3 here is CASSLSAPGTGELFF. Written as DNA, the CDR3 is TGTGCCAGCAGTCTGTCAGCCCCTGGGACCGGGGAGCTGTTTTTT.

This clonotype is labeled as medium-sized. The chain has TRBV5-6 and TRBJ2-2, with TRBD2 identical over 8 bases. Germline V gene sequence: CDR1 SGHDT, CDR2 YYEEEE. Losses at the gene ends were 6 bases for V and 2 bases for J; bases not matched to a gene: 6. CDR3 size: 15 residues. DNA of the CDR3: TGTGCCAGCACCCTGGCGGGAGGTAACACCGGGGAGCTGTTTTTT. Its translation is CASTLAGGNTGELFF.